A single sample is the source of the 9 T cell receptor beta chains below, sequenced in a study of T cell changes during pregnancy in multiple sclerosis. Clones were read by immunoSEQ multiplex PCR, and TCRdb kept only the in-frame ones, dropping some. The repertoire holds tens of thousands of clones, with around 94% as singletons. The specimen comprised peripheral blood, sampled after pregnancy. Receptors were obtained from a female donor with multiple sclerosis, enrolled in a pregnancy study.

This chain uses TRBV28 with TRBJ2-4; D is unclear. Looked up from germline, CDR1 is MDHEN and CDR2 is SYDVKM. V was clipped by 3 bases and J by 2 bases, with 11 bases between them. This CDR3 is built from 15 residues. The CDR3 sequence is CASSFVRQTKNIQYF. The DNA of the CDR3 is TGTGCCAGCAGTTTCGTCAGGCAGACCAAAAACATTCAGTACTTC.

This chain joins TRBV13 and TRBJ2-6, with D possibly TRBD1 on 6 matching bases. This CDR3 has 15 residues. The germline V gene has CDR1 PRHDT and CDR2 FYEKMQ (reference sequence). The germline V and J ends were trimmed by 1 base and 2 bases, with 6 bases remaining between them. CDR3 sequence: CASSLAGAGANVLTF. CDR3 DNA sequence: TGTGCCAGCAGCTTAGCAGGGGCTGGGGCCAACGTCCTGACTTTC.

This clone was counted once. The chain employs TRBV5-8 and TRBJ2-7; D ambiguous. Germline loops: CDR1 SGHTS, CDR2 YDEGEE. The CDR3 spans 15 residues. The germline V and J ends were trimmed by 2 bases and 3 bases, with 15 bases remaining between them. The CDR3 sequence: CASSLTVLKSYEQYF. CDR3 DNA sequence: TGTGCCAGCAGCTTAACGGTTCTGAAAAGCTACGAGCAGTACTTC.

The rearrangement uses TRBV4-2 and TRBJ2-7; 8 bases match TRBD1. V was clipped by 5 bases and J by 0 bases; unmatched bases: 6. The CDR3 extends over 15 amino acids. From germline, CDR1 is LGHNA and CDR2 YNFKEQ. This CDR3 reads CASSEGQANSYEQYF. For the CDR3, the DNA is TGTGCCAGCAGCGAGGGACAGGCGAACTCCTACGAGCAGTACTTC.

With regard to this clone: The junction shows a germline mismatch at one end, possibly a read error. V gene TRBV6-1 combines with J gene TRBJ2-7; 8 bases map to TRBD2. The CDR3 loop spans 15 amino acids. CDR1 and CDR2 (germline): MNHNS, SASEGT. The CDR3 bases are TGTGTCAGCAGTGAAGGGAGCGGGAGTTCTTACGAGCAGTACTTC. Protein product: CVSSEGSGSSYEQYF.

The V call is TRBV7-2, the J call TRBJ1-2; TRBD1 aligns across 7 bases. The CDR3 has 17 residues. The junction had 17 bases not matched to a gene; V was cut back by 6 bases and J by 4 bases. CDR1 and CDR2 (germline): SGHTA, FQGNSA. The DNA of the CDR3 is TGTGCCAGCAGTCTCTCGCAACAGGGGACTTGGAGCTATGGCTACACCTTC. Residues: CASSLSQQGTWSYGYTF.

The rearrangement links TRBV27 to TRBJ1-1; 8 bases map to TRBD1. J lost 0 bases, V lost 4 bases, and 7 bases had no gene match. Germline CDR1 is MNHEY and CDR2 is SMNVEV (reference sequence). CDR3 length equals 16 residues. The CDR3 DNA reads TGTGCCAGCAGTTCTCAGGGGGCGCGGGTGAACACTGAAGCTTTCTTT. It specifies CASSSQGARVNTEAFF.

This chain uses TRBV4-3 with TRBJ1-5, with D maybe TRBD1 (6 bases). The CDR3 has 16 amino acids. Trimming cost V 1 base and J 6 bases, with 16 bases left between them. The germline V gene encodes CDR1 LGHNA and CDR2 YSLEER. For the CDR3, the DNA is TGCGCCAGCAGCCAAGCAACAGGGTTTTGGTCTCAGCCCCAGCATTTT. This translates into CASSQATGFWSQPQHF.

J is TRBJ2-7 and V is TRBV19; 8 nucleotides match TRBD1. V shed 5 bases and J 4 bases; nucleotides not matched to a gene: 4. CDR1 and CDR2 from the germline V gene are LNHDA and SQIVND (reference sequence). There are 13 residues in the CDR3. CDR3 nucleotide sequence: TGTGCCAGTAGTCGACAGGGGTGGTACGAGCAGTACTTC. Its translation is CASSRQGWYEQYF.